A selection of T cell receptor beta chains follows, all from one sample in a study of CD4 T cell repertoires in COVID-19. The repertoire was sequenced with immunoSEQ multiplex PCR; TCRdb's copy has only in-frame clones and lacks some. The repertoire consists of some 80,000 clones, with 80% to 90% occurring once and the leading ten covering roughly 0.5%. This specimen was CD4+ T cells from peripheral blood, taken after recovery from COVID-19. The receptor set was obtained from a human donor who had COVID-19. Each CDR3 is given without its conserved first and last residue. A D gene is named only where the DNA matches it firmly.

j_call v_call d_call cdr3_aa
TRBJ2-7 TRBV3-1/TRBV3-2 TRBD2 ASSQTHSGEGQY
TRBJ1-6 TRBV5-1 - ASNPGGMASPLH
TRBJ2-1 TRBV3-1/TRBV3-2 TRBD2 ASSQGVRGGV
TRBJ1-3 TRBV7-2 - ASSLAGSGNTIY
TRBJ2-4 TRBV7-8 TRBD1 ASSLAGTEIAKNIQY
TRBJ2-3 TRBV11-2 - ASSGGTDTQY
TRBJ2-4 TRBV13 TRBD1 ASSVRDRRENIQY
TRBJ2-7 TRBV10-3 - AISEDRWGNDEQY
TRBJ2-7 TRBV5-8 - ASNPTGRKTYEQY
TRBJ2-1 TRBV2 - ASSEDPAIEQF
TRBJ1-1 TRBV7-2 - ASSLSGGGTEAF
TRBJ1-4 TRBV5-4 TRBD1 ASSHDRVNEKLF
TRBJ2-2 TRBV14 TRBD2 ASSPGLALFGTGELF
TRBJ1-1 TRBV4-1 TRBD1 ASSHSRTGGTEAF
TRBJ1-1 TRBV21-1 - ASSQGGRVDTEAF
TRBJ2-1 TRBV24-1 TRBD1 ATSVTGGNEQF
TRBJ1-3 TRBV5-1 TRBD1 ASSSGGPGNTIY
TRBJ2-2 TRBV10-2 TRBD2 ASSGTSGGAGTGELF
TRBJ2-7 TRBV7-8 TRBD2 ASSRAGPRTYEQY